Below, one T cell receptor (beta chain) is given with its context. Its antigen is not known. This sample was taken from a study of vaccination and CD4 T cells after COVID-19. Overall study: Convalescent donors: six male, four female; seven Caucasian, two Asian, one multiracial, two Hispanic. The post-COVID samples were taken a median roughly 100 days after diagnosis, anywhere from 35 to 161.

Treatment given: 10-day PBMC culture with coronavirus spike peptide pools or control peptides (ViraFEST assay). During the years 2011-2018, before the COVID-19 pandemic, the unexposed donor's CD4+ T cells were collected. ViraFEST relied on peptide pools to expand antigen-specific T cells; the TCRs were sequenced afterward. Cultured CD4+ T-cell DNA underwent Oncomine TCR Beta short-read sequencing. Via MiXCR, TCRdb re-called the PCR reads, giving one row per CDR3 protein. Of fewer than 3,000 distinct CDR3 sequences listed, approximately 18% are singletons. V shed 2 bases and J shed 5 bases, with 13 bases lying between them. This CDR3 has 15 residues. Per the germline V gene, CDR1 is SGHRS and CDR2 is YFSETQ.

The sample comprised CD4+ T cells from blood, cultured in vitro. The receptor was isolated from a human donor in good health. This chain connects TRBV5-1 to TRBJ2-2; TRBD1 is a possible D gene (5 bases). CDR3 region: CASSFAQGTTGELFF. The CDR3 DNA sequence: TGCGCCAGCAGCTTTGCTCAGGGAACGACCGGGGAGCTGTTTTTT.